Presented here are 8 T cell receptor beta chains from one specimen sequenced in a study of breast tumors, draining lymph nodes, adjacent tissues (dated by TCRdb to the mid-2010s). The method behind the library was multiplex PCR. The reads were generated on an Illumina HiSeq 2000. The public reads were reprocessed in TCRdb via fastp at Q25 and MiXCR, keeping in-frame beta chains. Rows with one shared CDR3 protein collapse into an entry with the most common genes and DNA. The sample contains 45,000 to 60,000 distinct CDR3 sequences, 23% of them found a single time. 7.5% to 9.5% of the sample lies in the top ten. The sample taken for sequencing was breast tumor tissue. The source is a female donor with breast cancer. Some clones in this sample may be carry-over from other donors' samples.

The V call is TRBV7-6, the J call TRBJ2-1, with TRBD1 identical over 7 bases. This CDR3 spans 20 amino acids. Germline V CDR1 and CDR2: SGHVS, FNYEAQ. The ends lost 0 bases at V and 0 bases at J; junction bases unmatched: 14. Here the CDR3 reads CASSLAQTLDRLSSYNEQFF. In DNA form, the CDR3 reads TGTGCCAGCAGCTTAGCCCAAACATTGGACAGGTTAAGCTCCTACAATGAGCAGTTCTTC.

The J gene is TRBJ2-1, the V gene TRBV5-1; D might be TRBD1 (6 bases). CDR3 length: 16 amino acids. Germline V gene lookup returns CDR1 SGHRS and CDR2 YFSETQ. Trimming removed 4 bases from V and 1 base from J, with 15 bases in between. The CDR3 DNA sequence: TGCGCCAGCAGCAACTTACAGGGCCAGTCCTACAATGAGCAGTTCTTC. Amino acid sequence: CASSNLQGQSYNEQFF.

This rearrangement joins TRBV9 to TRBJ2-7; maybe TRBD2 (6 bases). Germline CDR1 and CDR2: SGDLS and YYNGEE. Trimming left V 0 bases short and J 2 bases short, with 12 bases between. The CDR3 sequence is 15 residues long. The CDR3 reads CASSVDPGLTYEQYF. The CDR3 DNA follows: TGTGCCAGCAGCGTAGATCCGGGACTCACCTACGAGCAGTACTTC.

This clonotype was seen repeatedly, ten times or more. The chain recombines TRBV6-4 with TRBJ1-4, with TRBD1 as a possible D gene (5 bases). This CDR3 region has 13 residues. V was trimmed by 5 bases and J by 8 bases, leaving 12 bases between them. From germline, CDR1 is MRHNA and CDR2 SNTAGT. CDR3 nucleotides: TGTGCCAGCAGTATCTCTCGGGGGGAAAAACTGTTTTTT. This translates into CASSISRGEKLFF.

In this sample, this clonotype turned up many times. The V gene is TRBV10-3, the J gene TRBJ2-7; D not certain. The germline V gene has CDR1 ENHRY and CDR2 SYGVKD. Trimming stripped 4 bases from V and 4 bases from J, with 5 bases between. This CDR3 has 11 amino acids. The DNA of the CDR3 is TGTGCCATCAGTGGTGGGTACGAGCAGTACTTC. This sequence encodes CAISGGYEQYF.

This clonotype was counted ten times or more. The V gene is TRBV12-3 or TRBV12-4, the J gene TRBJ2-1, with D perhaps TRBD1 (5 bases). The CDR3 covers 13 residues. V was pared by 6 bases and J by 6 bases, with 12 bases between. CDR3 in DNA: TGTGCCAGCAGCCGAGACAGTACCAATGAGCAGTTCTTC. It specifies CASSRDSTNEQFF.

This clonotype has ten or more counts. The rearrangement uses TRBV7-8 and TRBJ2-3, with D perhaps matching TRBD1 or TRBD2 (5 bases each). Trimming shortened V by 3 bases and J by 3 bases, and 10 bases separated the two germline ends. Germline loops: CDR1 SGHVS, CDR2 FQNEAQ. This CDR3 is 14 amino acids long. The CDR3 sequence: CASSFFGGTDTQYF. As DNA, the CDR3 is TGTGCCAGCAGCTTCTTTGGGGGAACAGATACGCAGTATTTT.

The table lists this clonotype with many counts. The rearrangement uses TRBV5-1 and TRBJ2-2; D is uncertain. There are 14 residues in the CDR3. Deletions cut 0 bases from V and 2 bases from J, with 5 bases between. Germline assignment: CDR1 SGHRS and CDR2 YFSETQ. CDR3 protein: CASSLAGNTGELFF. The CDR3 DNA is TGCGCCAGCAGCTTGGCCGGTAACACCGGGGAGCTGTTTTTT.